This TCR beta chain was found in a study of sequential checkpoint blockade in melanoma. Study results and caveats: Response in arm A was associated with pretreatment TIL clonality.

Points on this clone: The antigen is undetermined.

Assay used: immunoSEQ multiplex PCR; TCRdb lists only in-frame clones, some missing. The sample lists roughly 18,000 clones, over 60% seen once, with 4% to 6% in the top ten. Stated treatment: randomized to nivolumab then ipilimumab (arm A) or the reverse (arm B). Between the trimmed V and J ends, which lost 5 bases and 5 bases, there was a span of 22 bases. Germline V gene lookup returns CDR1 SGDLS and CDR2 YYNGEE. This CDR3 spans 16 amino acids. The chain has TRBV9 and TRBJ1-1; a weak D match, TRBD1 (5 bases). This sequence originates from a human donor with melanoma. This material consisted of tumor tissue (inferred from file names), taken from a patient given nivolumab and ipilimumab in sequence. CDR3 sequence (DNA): TGTGCCAGCAGTGACCCGGGACGGGGACGGTATACTGAAGCTTTCTTT. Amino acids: CASSDPGRGRYTEAFF.